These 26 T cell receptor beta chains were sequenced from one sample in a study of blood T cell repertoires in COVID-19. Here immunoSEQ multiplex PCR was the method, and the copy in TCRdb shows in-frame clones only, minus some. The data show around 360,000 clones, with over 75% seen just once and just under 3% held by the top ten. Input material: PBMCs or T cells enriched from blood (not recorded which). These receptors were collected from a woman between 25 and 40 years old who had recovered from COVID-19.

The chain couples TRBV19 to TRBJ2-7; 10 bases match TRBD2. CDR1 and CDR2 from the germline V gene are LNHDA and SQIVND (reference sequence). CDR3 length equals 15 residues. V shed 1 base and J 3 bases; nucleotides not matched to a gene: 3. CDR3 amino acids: CASSIGLAGDYEQYF. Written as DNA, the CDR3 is TGTGCCAGTAGTATAGGGCTAGCGGGAGACTACGAGCAGTACTTC.

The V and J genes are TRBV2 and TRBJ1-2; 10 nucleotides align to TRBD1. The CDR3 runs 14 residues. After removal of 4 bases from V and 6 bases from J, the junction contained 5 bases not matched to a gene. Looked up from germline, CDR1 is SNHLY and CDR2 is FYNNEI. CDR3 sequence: CASSGPGTGDGYTF. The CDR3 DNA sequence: TGTGCCAGCAGTGGACCCGGGACAGGGGATGGCTACACCTTC. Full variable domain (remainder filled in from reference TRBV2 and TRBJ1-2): EPEVTQTPSHQVTQMGQEVILRCVPISNHLYFYWYRQILGQKVEFLVSFYNNEISEKSEIFDDQFSVERPDGSNFTLKIRSTKLEDSAMYFCASSGPGTGDGYTFGSGTRLTVV.

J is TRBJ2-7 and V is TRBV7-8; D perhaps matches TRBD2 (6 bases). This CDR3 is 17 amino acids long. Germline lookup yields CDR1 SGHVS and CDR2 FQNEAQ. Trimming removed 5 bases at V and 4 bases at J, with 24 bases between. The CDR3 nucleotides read TGTGCCAGCAGCCAGTTCGGTTCGGGAGAGGTAGCGTACGAGCAGTACTTC. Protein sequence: CASSQFGSGEVAYEQYF.

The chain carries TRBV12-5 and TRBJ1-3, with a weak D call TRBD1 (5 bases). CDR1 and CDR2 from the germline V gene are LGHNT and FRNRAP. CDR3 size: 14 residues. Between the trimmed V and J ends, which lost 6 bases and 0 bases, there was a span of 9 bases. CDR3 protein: CASGSDSSGNTIYF. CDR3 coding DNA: TGTGCTAGTGGCTCTGACAGCTCTGGAAACACCATATATTTT.

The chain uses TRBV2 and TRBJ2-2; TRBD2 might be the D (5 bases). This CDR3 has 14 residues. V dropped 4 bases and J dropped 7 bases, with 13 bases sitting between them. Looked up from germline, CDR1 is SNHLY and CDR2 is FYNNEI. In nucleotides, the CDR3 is TGTGCCAGCAGTGGCAGCGGCCCACGCGGGGAGCTGTTTTTT. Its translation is CASSGSGPRGELFF.

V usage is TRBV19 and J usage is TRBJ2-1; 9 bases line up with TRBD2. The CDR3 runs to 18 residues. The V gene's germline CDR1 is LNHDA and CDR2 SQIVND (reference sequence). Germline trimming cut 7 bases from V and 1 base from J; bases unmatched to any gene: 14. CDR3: CASTPLAGPSHSYNEQFF. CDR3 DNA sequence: TGTGCCAGTACCCCCCTAGCGGGACCTTCGCATTCCTACAATGAGCAGTTCTTC.

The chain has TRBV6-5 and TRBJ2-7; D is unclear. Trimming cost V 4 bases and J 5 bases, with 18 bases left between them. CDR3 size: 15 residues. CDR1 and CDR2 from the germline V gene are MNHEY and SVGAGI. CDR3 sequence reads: CASSLGPSKRNEQYF. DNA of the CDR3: TGTGCCAGCAGTTTGGGCCCCAGTAAAAGAAACGAGCAGTACTTC.

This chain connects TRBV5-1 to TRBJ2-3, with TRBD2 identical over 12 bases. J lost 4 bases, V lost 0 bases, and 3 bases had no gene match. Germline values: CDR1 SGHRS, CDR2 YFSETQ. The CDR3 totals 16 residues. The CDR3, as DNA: TGCGCCAGCAGCTTGGCGACTAGCGGGGGTGCAGATACGCAGTATTTT. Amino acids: CASSLATSGGADTQYF.

The CDR3 sequence is CARGLEPTDTQYF. CDR3 bases: TGTGCCAGGGGACTAGAACCCACAGATACGCAGTATTTT. V gene TRBV2 combines with J gene TRBJ2-3, with 8 bases lining up with TRBD2. Germline V gene data show CDR1 as SNHLY and CDR2 as FYNNEI. V lost 9 bases, J lost 2 bases, and 4 bases stayed unmatched. The CDR3 extends over 13 amino acids.

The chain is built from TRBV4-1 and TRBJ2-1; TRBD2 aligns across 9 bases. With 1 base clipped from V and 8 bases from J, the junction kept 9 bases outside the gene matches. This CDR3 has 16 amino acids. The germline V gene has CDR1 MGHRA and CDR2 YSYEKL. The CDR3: CASSQGAGGPSDEQFF. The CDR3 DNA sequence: TGCGCCAGCAGCCAAGGGGCGGGAGGGCCCTCGGATGAGCAGTTCTTC.

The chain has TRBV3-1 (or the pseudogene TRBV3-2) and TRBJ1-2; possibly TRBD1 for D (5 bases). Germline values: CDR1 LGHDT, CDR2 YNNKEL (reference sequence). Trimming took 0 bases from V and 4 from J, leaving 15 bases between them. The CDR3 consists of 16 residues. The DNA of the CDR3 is TGTGCCAGCAGCCAAGATTACATGGGGCAGGGCTATGGCTACACCTTC. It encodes CASSQDYMGQGYGYTF.

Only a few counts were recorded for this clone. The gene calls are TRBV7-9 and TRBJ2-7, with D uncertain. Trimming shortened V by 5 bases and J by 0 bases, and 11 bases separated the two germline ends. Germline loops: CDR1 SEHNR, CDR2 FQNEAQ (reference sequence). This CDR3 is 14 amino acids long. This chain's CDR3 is CASSDNSNSYEQYF. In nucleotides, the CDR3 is TGTGCCAGCAGCGATAACAGCAACTCCTACGAGCAGTACTTC.

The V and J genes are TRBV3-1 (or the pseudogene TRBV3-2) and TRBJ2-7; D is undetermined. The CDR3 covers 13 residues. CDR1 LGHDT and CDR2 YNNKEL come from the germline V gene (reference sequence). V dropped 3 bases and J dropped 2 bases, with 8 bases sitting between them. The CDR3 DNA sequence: TGTGCCAGCAGCCATCCGGTGACCTACGAGCAGTACTTC. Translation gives CASSHPVTYEQYF.

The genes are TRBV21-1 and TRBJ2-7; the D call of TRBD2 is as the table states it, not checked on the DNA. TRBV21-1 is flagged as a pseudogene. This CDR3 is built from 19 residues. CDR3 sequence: CASSPTTSGSHPSAYEQYF. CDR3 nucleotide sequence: TGTGCCAGCAGCCCTACGACTAGCGGGAGCCACCCCTCCGCCTACGAGCAGTACTTC.

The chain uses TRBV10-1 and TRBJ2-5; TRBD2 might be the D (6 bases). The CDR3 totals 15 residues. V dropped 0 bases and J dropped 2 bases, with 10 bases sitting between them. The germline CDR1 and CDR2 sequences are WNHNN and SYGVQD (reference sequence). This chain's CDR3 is CASSESPSAQETQYF. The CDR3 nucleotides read TGCGCCAGCAGTGAGTCGCCTAGCGCGCAAGAGACCCAGTACTTC.

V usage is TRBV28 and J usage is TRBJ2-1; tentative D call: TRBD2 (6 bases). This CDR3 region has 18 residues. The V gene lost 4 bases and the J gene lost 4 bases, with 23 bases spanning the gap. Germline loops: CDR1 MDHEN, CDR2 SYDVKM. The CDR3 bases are TGTGCCAGCAGTTCTGCGGGGCTGGGGCCGGCGAGGTACAATGAGCAGTTCTTC. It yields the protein CASSSAGLGPARYNEQFF. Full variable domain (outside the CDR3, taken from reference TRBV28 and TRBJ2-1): DVKVTQSSRYLVKRTGEKVFLECVQDMDHENMFWYRQDPGLGLRLIYFSYDVKMKEKGDIPEGYSVSREKKERFSLILESASTNQTSMYLCASSSAGLGPARYNEQFFGPGTRLTVL.

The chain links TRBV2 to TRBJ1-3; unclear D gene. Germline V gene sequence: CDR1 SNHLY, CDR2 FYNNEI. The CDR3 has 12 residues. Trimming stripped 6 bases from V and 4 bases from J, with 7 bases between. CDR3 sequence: CASRRVGNTIYF. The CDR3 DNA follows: TGTGCCAGCAGGAGGGTCGGAAACACCATATATTTT.

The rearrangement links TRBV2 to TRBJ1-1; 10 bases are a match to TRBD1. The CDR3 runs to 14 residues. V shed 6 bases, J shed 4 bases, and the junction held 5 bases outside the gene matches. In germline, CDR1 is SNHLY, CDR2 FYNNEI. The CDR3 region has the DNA TGTGCCAGCAGCCCCAGGACAGGGGGCACTGAAGCTTTCTTT. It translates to CASSPRTGGTEAFF.

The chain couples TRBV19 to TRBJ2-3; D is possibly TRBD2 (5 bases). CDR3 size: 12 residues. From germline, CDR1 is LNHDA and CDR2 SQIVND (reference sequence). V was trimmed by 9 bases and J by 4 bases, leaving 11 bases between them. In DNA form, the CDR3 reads TGTGCCAGCCGCACCGGGGCAGATACGCAGTATTTT. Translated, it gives CASRTGADTQYF.

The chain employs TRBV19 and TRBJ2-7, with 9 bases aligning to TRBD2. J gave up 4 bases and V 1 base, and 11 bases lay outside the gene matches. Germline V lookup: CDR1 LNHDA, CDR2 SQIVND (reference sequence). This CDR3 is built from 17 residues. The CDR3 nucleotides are TGTGCCAGTAGTATAGTGTACCGGCGGGAGGGCCTATACGAGCAGTACTTC. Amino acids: CASSIVYRREGLYEQYF. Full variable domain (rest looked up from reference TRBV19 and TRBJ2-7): DGGITQSPKYLFRKEGQNVTLSCEQNLNHDAMYWYRQDPGQGLRLIYYSQIVNDFQKGDIAEGYSVSREKKESFPLTVTSAQKNPTAFYLCASSIVYRREGLYEQYFGPGTRLTVT.

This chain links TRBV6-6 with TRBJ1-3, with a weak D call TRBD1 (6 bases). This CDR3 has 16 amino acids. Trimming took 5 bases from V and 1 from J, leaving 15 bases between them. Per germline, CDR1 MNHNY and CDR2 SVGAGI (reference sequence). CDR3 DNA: TGTGCCAGCAGTCCTGGACAGCTTCGGTCTGGAAACACCATATATTTT. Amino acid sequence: CASSPGQLRSGNTIYF.

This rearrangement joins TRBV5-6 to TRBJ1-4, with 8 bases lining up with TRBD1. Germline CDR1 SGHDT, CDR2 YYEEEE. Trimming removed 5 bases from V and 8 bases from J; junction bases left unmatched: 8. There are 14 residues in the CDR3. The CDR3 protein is CASSVQGVEEKLFF. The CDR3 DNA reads TGTGCCAGCAGTGTACAGGGGGTGGAAGAAAAACTGTTTTTT.

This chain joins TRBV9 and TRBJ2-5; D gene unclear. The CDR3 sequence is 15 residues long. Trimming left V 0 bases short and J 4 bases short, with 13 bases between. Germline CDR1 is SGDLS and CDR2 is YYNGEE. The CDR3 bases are TGTGCCAGCAGCGTAGGAGGTCTTTCGGGAGAGACCCAGTACTTC. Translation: CASSVGGLSGETQYF.

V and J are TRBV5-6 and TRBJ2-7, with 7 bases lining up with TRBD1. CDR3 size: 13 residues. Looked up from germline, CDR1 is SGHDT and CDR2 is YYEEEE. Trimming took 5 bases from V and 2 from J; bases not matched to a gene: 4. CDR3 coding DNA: TGTGCCAGCAGGGGGGACAGACCCTACGAGCAGTACTTC. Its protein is CASRGDRPYEQYF. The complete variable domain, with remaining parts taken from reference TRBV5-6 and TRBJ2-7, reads DAGVTQSPTHLIKTRGQQVTLRCSPKSGHDTVSWYQQALGQGPQFIFQYYEEEERQRGNFPDRFSGHQFPNYSSELNVNALLLGDSALYLCASRGDRPYEQYFGPGTRLTVT.

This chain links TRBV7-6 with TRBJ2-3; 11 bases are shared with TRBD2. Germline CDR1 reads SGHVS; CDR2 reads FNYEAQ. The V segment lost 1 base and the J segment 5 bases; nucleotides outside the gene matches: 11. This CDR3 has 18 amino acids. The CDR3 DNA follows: TGTGCCAGCAGCTTAGTAGGAATAGCGGGGGGGCCGGAAGATACGCAGTATTTT. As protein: CASSLVGIAGGPEDTQYF. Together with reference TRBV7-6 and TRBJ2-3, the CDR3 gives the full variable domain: GAGVSQSPRYKVTKRGQDVALRCDPISGHVSLYWYRQALGQGPEFLTYFNYEAQQDKSGLPNDRFSAERPEGSISTLTIQRTEQRDSAMYRCASSLVGIAGGPEDTQYFGPGTRLTVL.

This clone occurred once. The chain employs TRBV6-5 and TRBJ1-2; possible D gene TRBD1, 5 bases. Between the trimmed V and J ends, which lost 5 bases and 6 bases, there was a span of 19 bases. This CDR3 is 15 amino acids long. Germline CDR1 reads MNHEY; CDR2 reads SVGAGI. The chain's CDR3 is CASSPGGGNRNGYTF. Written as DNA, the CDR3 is TGTGCCAGCAGTCCCGGGGGTGGAAACAGAAATGGCTACACCTTC.